These 30 T cell receptor beta chains originate from one sample sequenced in a study of coeliac disease. Libraries were prepared by immunoSEQ multiplex PCR; TCRdb keeps only in-frame clonotypes and omits some of them. The sample lists 7,500 to 9,500 clones; 67% were seen once. The sequenced sample was lamina propria lymphocytes from the gut. The source is a woman aged 55-69 years with celiac disease.

This rearrangement joins TRBV5-1 to TRBJ1-1; TRBD1 matches 7 bases. The CDR3 is 13 residues long. Trimming removed 5 bases from V and 7 bases from J; junction bases left unmatched: 8. The germline V gene has CDR1 SGHRS and CDR2 YFSETQ. The CDR3 coding sequence is TGCGCCAGCAGAGGGGACAGCCTGAATGAAGCTTTCTTT. Translation gives CASRGDSLNEAFF.

This chain links TRBV19 with TRBJ1-1; TRBD1 agrees at 8 bases. This CDR3 has 13 residues. Germline loops: CDR1 LNHDA, CDR2 SQIVND (reference sequence). V shed 8 bases and J 4 bases; nucleotides not matched to a gene: 6. CDR3 coding DNA: TGTGCCAGTTCCTGGGGACAGGTCACTGAAGCTTTCTTT. Translation: CASSWGQVTEAFF. The whole variable domain, filled in from reference TRBV19 and TRBJ1-1, reads DGGITQSPKYLFRKEGQNVTLSCEQNLNHDAMYWYRQDPGQGLRLIYYSQIVNDFQKGDIAEGYSVSREKKESFPLTVTSAQKNPTAFYLCASSWGQVTEAFFGQGTRLTVV.

The chain couples TRBV9 to TRBJ1-6; D not certain. Germline V gene sequence: CDR1 SGDLS, CDR2 YYNGEE. CDR3 length: 16 amino acids. V lost 0 bases and J 9 bases, leaving 16 bases between the germline ends. The CDR3: CASSVDPTRESSPLHF. The DNA for the CDR3 is TGTGCCAGCAGCGTAGACCCGACAAGGGAGAGTTCACCCCTCCACTTT.

The V gene is TRBV6-1, the J gene TRBJ2-1, with a tentative D call TRBD2 (6 bases). The CDR3 consists of 14 residues. Deletions cut 11 bases from V and 0 bases from J, with 14 bases between. CDR1 and CDR2 (germline): MNHNS, SASEGT. CDR3 nucleotide sequence: TGTGCCTGTATACGGGAGAGCTCCTACAATGAGCAGTTCTTC. It encodes CACIRESSYNEQFF.

The V call is TRBV28, the J call TRBJ1-1; TRBD1 aligns across 7 bases. In germline, CDR1 is MDHEN, CDR2 SYDVKM. J was trimmed by 2 bases and V by 3 bases; bases with no gene match: 6. The CDR3 contains 15 residues. CDR3 DNA: TGTGCCAGCAGTTTGAGACAGGGTCGCAACACTGAAGCTTTCTTT. Its translation: CASSLRQGRNTEAFF.

This rearrangement joins TRBV2 to TRBJ2-1; D is unclear. Germline-derived CDR1 and CDR2 are SNHLY and FYNNEI. The CDR3 totals 14 residues. V was cut by 3 bases and J by 4 bases, with 10 bases left in between. The CDR3 spells CASSEVYPYNEQFF. The CDR3 nucleotides read TGTGCCAGCAGTGAGGTCTACCCTTACAATGAGCAGTTCTTC.

This chain's CDR3 is CASSPGSGGGYEQYF. The CDR3 nucleotides read TGTGCCAGTAGTCCGGGCTCAGGGGGAGGATACGAGCAGTACTTC. The chain uses TRBV19 and TRBJ2-7, with a tentative D call TRBD1 (7 bases). The CDR3 runs to 15 residues. V was cut by 5 bases and J by 4 bases, with 18 bases left in between. Germline V gene sequence: CDR1 LNHDA, CDR2 SQIVND (reference sequence).

The J gene is TRBJ1-1, the V gene TRBV29-1, with D possibly being TRBD1 (6 bases). Trimming pared 3 bases from V and 1 base from J, leaving 9 bases between. This CDR3 spans 13 amino acids. Germline-derived CDR1 and CDR2 are SQVTM and ANQGSEA. The DNA for the CDR3 is TGCAGCGTTGAGGCACAGGGGAACACTGAAGCTTTCTTT. Its protein product is CSVEAQGNTEAFF.

The rearrangement uses TRBV29-1 and TRBJ2-3; 7 bases agree with TRBD1. V was clipped by 3 bases and J by 2 bases; unmatched bases: 2. Looked up from germline, CDR1 is SQVTM and CDR2 is ANQGSEA. This CDR3 contains 13 residues. The CDR3 nucleotides are TGCAGCGTTGAGGGACAGTACACAGATACGCAGTATTTT. The encoded protein is CSVEGQYTDTQYF.

CDR3 sequence (DNA): TGTGCCTGGAGTAAAGACAGGGGATACGAGCAGTACTTC. Residues: CAWSKDRGYEQYF. This chain links TRBV30 with TRBJ2-7, with 8 bases matching TRBD1. This CDR3 is built from 13 residues. The junction had 4 bases not matched to a gene; V was cut back by 2 bases and J by 4 bases. Germline assignment: CDR1 GTSNPN and CDR2 SVGIG (reference sequence). Full variable domain (remainder filled in from reference TRBV30 and TRBJ2-7): SQTIHQWPATLVQPVGSPLSLECTVEGTSNPNLYWYRQAAGRGLQLLFYSVGIGQISSEVPQNLSASRPQDRQFILSSKKLLLSDSGFYLCAWSKDRGYEQYFGPGTRLTVT.

The chain recombines TRBV30 with TRBJ1-6; D might be TRBD1 (6 bases). The CDR3 covers 13 residues. Germline V CDR1 and CDR2: GTSNPN, SVGIG (reference sequence). Trimming took off 0 bases at V and 10 bases at J, with 10 bases between the two ends. CDR3 coding DNA: TGTGCCTGGAGTGTACAGGGCCCCTCACCCCTCCACTTT. Its translation is CAWSVQGPSPLHF.

Concerning this clone: The junction does not match germline at one end; this may be a read error. This chain links TRBV7-7 with TRBJ2-3; 9 bases map to TRBD2. Looked up from germline, CDR1 is SSHAT and CDR2 is FNYEAQ (reference sequence). CDR3 length equals 15 residues. For the CDR3, the DNA is TGTGCTAGCAGCTCCGGACTAGCGAGCACAGATACGCAGTATTTT. Protein product: CASSSGLASTDTQYF. Looking up the rest from reference TRBV7-7 and TRBJ2-3 gives the full variable domain: GAGVSQSPRYKVTKRGQDVTLRCDPISSHATLYWYQQALGQGPEFLTYFNYEAQPDKSGLPSDRFSAERPEGSISTLTIQRTEQRDSAMYRCASSSGLASTDTQYFGPGTRLTVL.

The V gene is TRBV7-2, the J gene TRBJ2-5; perhaps TRBD1 as D (6 bases). Germline V gene sequence: CDR1 SGHTA, CDR2 FQGNSA. V was clipped by 1 base and J by 5 bases, with 8 bases between them. The CDR3 extends over 13 amino acids. CDR3 protein: CASSLVGAETQYF. DNA for the CDR3: TGTGCCAGCAGCTTAGTGGGGGCGGAGACCCAGTACTTC. The complete variable domain, with remaining parts taken from reference TRBV7-2 and TRBJ2-5, reads GAGVSQSPSNKVTEKGKDVELRCDPISGHTALYWYRQSLGQGLEFLIYFQGNSAPDKSGLPSDRFSAERTGGSVSTLTIQRTQQEDSAVYLCASSLVGAETQYFGPGTRLLVL.

This chain joins TRBV27 and TRBJ2-1, with TRBD2 matching 7 bases. Trimming cost V 6 bases and J 5 bases; bases outside gene matches: 4. Germline lookup yields CDR1 MNHEY and CDR2 SMNVEV (reference sequence). The length of the CDR3 is 13 residues. The CDR3 loop reads CASSASGNNEQFF. In nucleotides, the CDR3 is TGTGCCAGCAGCGCGAGCGGGAACAATGAGCAGTTCTTC.

Notes on this clone: Other DNA sequences from this sample encode an identical CDR3 as well. V and J are TRBV4-1 and TRBJ1-1; D is uncertain. Trimming left V 1 base short and J 0 bases short, with 9 bases between. The CDR3 covers 15 residues. Germline assignment: CDR1 MGHRA and CDR2 YSYEKL. As DNA, the CDR3 is TGCGCCAGCAGCCAAGGAGCCGACATGAACACTGAAGCTTTCTTT. Protein product: CASSQGADMNTEAFF.

This clone was seen a few times. The V gene is TRBV2, the J gene TRBJ1-1, with no clear D. V lost 7 bases to trimming and J lost 1 base, with 16 bases between them. This CDR3 region has 15 residues. CDR1 and CDR2 from the germline V gene are SNHLY and FYNNEI. As DNA, the CDR3 is TGTGCCAGCACCCTTCGGGTCGTTGGGAACACTGAAGCTTTCTTT. It yields the protein CASTLRVVGNTEAFF.

This sequence joins TRBV5-1 and TRBJ2-3; 7 bases map to TRBD1. Per germline, CDR1 SGHRS and CDR2 YFSETQ. The CDR3 has 14 residues. Germline trimming cut 1 base from V and 5 bases from J; bases unmatched to any gene: 4. This CDR3 reads CASSLTGAGDTQYF. The CDR3 DNA reads as TGCGCCAGCAGCTTGACAGGGGCGGGAGATACGCAGTATTTT.

Only a few counts were recorded for this clone. V is TRBV30 and J is TRBJ2-3; D gene uncertain. This CDR3 is 11 amino acids long. V was pared by 1 base and J by 6 bases, with 5 bases between. CDR1 and CDR2 (germline): GTSNPN, SVGIG (reference sequence). The CDR3 is CAWSAGDTQYF. CDR3 in DNA: TGTGCCTGGAGTGCCGGGGATACGCAGTATTTT.

The V gene is TRBV28, the J gene TRBJ2-7; D may be TRBD1 (6 bases). V lost 1 base, J lost 2 bases, and 9 bases lay in between. The CDR3 length is 14 residues. CDR1 and CDR2 (germline): MDHEN, SYDVKM. The CDR3 DNA reads as TGTGCCAGCAGTTTATTGGGGGCCCCCTACGAGCAGTACTTC. Amino acids: CASSLLGAPYEQYF.

The rearrangement uses TRBV25-1 and TRBJ1-1, with D possibly matching TRBD1 (6 bases). This CDR3 comprises 16 residues. CDR1 and CDR2 from the germline V gene are MGHDK and SYGVNS. The V end was cut by 8 bases, the J end by 4 bases, with 23 bases between. CDR3 residues: CASPLEGDKPGTEAFF. CDR3 coding DNA: TGTGCCAGCCCCCTAGAGGGGGACAAGCCAGGCACTGAAGCTTTCTTT.

The V and J genes are TRBV11-2 and TRBJ2-2, with D possibly TRBD1 on 5 matching bases. This CDR3 is built from 15 residues. Germline CDR1 reads SGHAT; CDR2 reads FQNNGV. V was clipped by 5 bases and J by 5 bases, with 15 bases between them. The CDR3 nucleotides are TGTGCCAGCAGCCACAGGACATGGGGAACCGGGGAGCTGTTTTTT. Its translation: CASSHRTWGTGELFF. The complete variable domain, with remaining parts taken from reference TRBV11-2 and TRBJ2-2, reads EAGVAQSPRYKIIEKRQSVAFWCNPISGHATLYWYQQILGQGPKLLIQFQNNGVVDDSQLPKDRFSAERLKGVDSTLKIQPAKLEDSAVYLCASSHRTWGTGELFFGEGSRLTVL.

This clone was detected a few times. The sample holds other DNA sequences that translate to the same CDR3. The J gene is TRBJ2-6, the V gene TRBV5-1; no reliable D call. Deletions cut 0 bases from V and 0 bases from J, with 4 bases between. There are 15 residues in the CDR3. The germline V gene encodes CDR1 SGHRS and CDR2 YFSETQ. The chain's CDR3 is CASSLANSGANVLTF. The CDR3 nucleotides are TGCGCCAGCAGCTTGGCCAACTCTGGGGCCAACGTCCTGACTTTC.

This chain's CDR3 is CASSLGTGFGGELFF. In nucleotides, the CDR3 is TGCGCCAGCAGCCTCGGGACAGGGTTTGGCGGGGAGCTGTTTTTT. The gene calls are TRBV4-1 and TRBJ2-2; the match to TRBD1 covers 9 bases. J gave up 7 bases and V 4 bases, and 7 bases lay outside the gene matches. Germline V gene lookup returns CDR1 MGHRA and CDR2 YSYEKL. The CDR3 runs 15 residues.

The chain employs TRBV20-1 and TRBJ2-7; no clear D. V gave up 0 bases and J gave up 6 bases, with 6 bases separating them. The length of the CDR3 is 11 residues. Per germline, CDR1 DFQATT and CDR2 SNEGSKA (reference sequence). The CDR3 spells CSARERFEQYF. CDR3 nucleotides: TGCAGTGCTAGAGAGAGATTCGAGCAGTACTTC.

The V and J genes are TRBV28 and TRBJ1-4; no firm D call. The V end was cut by 7 bases, the J end by 2 bases, with 8 bases between. From germline, CDR1 is MDHEN and CDR2 SYDVKM. There are 13 residues in the CDR3. The DNA of the CDR3 is TGTGCCAGCATCGACGGGACTAATGAAAAACTGTTTTTT. It translates to CASIDGTNEKLFF.

This clone was picked up one time. This chain connects TRBV11-2 to TRBJ1-5; TRBD1 aligns across 7 bases. The CDR3 totals 14 residues. J lost 3 bases, V lost 5 bases, and 4 bases had no gene match. Germline V lookup: CDR1 SGHAT, CDR2 FQNNGV. The DNA for the CDR3 is TGTGCCAGCAGCGCTAGGGGGCCCAATCAGCCCCAGCATTTT. Translation: CASSARGPNQPQHF.

This clone has more than one count but fewer than ten. V is TRBV4-1 and J is TRBJ2-3, with 9 nucleotides matching TRBD2. Germline lookup yields CDR1 MGHRA and CDR2 YSYEKL. Trimming removed 0 bases from V and 6 bases from J; junction bases left unmatched: 10. CDR3 length equals 17 residues. CDR3 protein: CASSQEYSGGRRDTQYF. For the CDR3, the DNA is TGCGCCAGCAGCCAAGAGTATAGCGGGGGCCGGCGGGATACGCAGTATTTT.

This clone was counted between two and nine times. The chain uses TRBV7-9 and TRBJ2-1, with 7 bases lining up with TRBD2. J gave up 5 bases and V 7 bases, and 5 bases lay outside the gene matches. From germline, CDR1 is SEHNR and CDR2 FQNEAQ (reference sequence). The CDR3 extends over 13 amino acids. The CDR3 DNA is TGTGCCAGCATATTTGGGGGGGACAATGAGCAGTTCTTC. Translated: CASIFGGDNEQFF.

The CDR3 protein is CASTLDIPNQPQHF. The CDR3 nucleotides are TGTGCCAGCACCCTGGACATCCCCAATCAGCCCCAGCATTTT. J is TRBJ1-5 and V is TRBV6-1; possible D gene TRBD1, 5 bases. V was cut by 7 bases and J by 3 bases, with 13 bases left in between. Per the germline V gene, CDR1 is MNHNS and CDR2 is SASEGT. The CDR3 loop spans 14 amino acids.

This chain connects TRBV4-2 to TRBJ1-2; D not resolved. Germline V gives CDR1 LGHNA, CDR2 YNFKEQ. This CDR3 contains 14 residues. V dropped 0 bases and J dropped 2 bases, with 7 bases sitting between them. The CDR3 loop reads CASSQEAQNYGYTF. The CDR3 nucleotides are TGTGCCAGCAGCCAAGAGGCACAGAACTATGGCTACACCTTC.